This TCR beta chain emerged from a study of beta chain features in type 1 diabetes. As for the study in general: All of the samples together had 107,917,701 sorted cells examined. General study findings and limits: Patients' naive, central memory and regulatory TCRB repertoires appeared more alike than those of healthy donors.

This clone was seen only a few times. The antigen is undetermined. After removal of 4 bases from V and 0 bases from J, the junction contained 7 bases not matched to a gene. Germline CDR1 reads SGDLS; CDR2 reads YYNGEE. This CDR3 is built from 17 residues. The investigators reverse transcribed all of the isolated RNA, so they sequenced expressed TCRB transcripts. TCRdb's table, derived via immunoSEQ multiplex PCR, lists solely in-frame clones and lacks some. The top ten clones hold about 0.086% of a sample with 680,000 or so clones, around a sixth of them seen once. Each of the CD4+ naive, central memory, regulatory and stem cell-like memory populations was sorted via CD45RO/CCR7/CD25/CD127/CD95/CD27.

The origin of this receptor is a man younger than 35 in good health. The chain carries TRBV9 and TRBJ2-3; 11 bases are a match to TRBD1. Sequences were obtained from naive CD4+ T cells from blood. CDR3 coding DNA: TGTGCCAGCAGCCTTGGACAGGGGGCTCCTAGCACAGATACGCAGTATTTT. Its protein product is CASSLGQGAPSTDTQYF.